Shown below are 3 T cell receptor beta chains from a single sample sequenced in a study of CD8 T cells in Susac syndrome. An amount of RNA that ranged from roughly 0.5 to 1 ug was reverse transcribed with random hexamers. TCRdb reprocessed the immunoSEQ multiplex PCR reads with MiXCR, giving one entry per CDR3 protein. The data hold about 290,000 distinct CDR3 sequences, with roughly 85% observed a single time. Sequenced sample: CD8+ T cells from PBMCs. Receptor source: a human donor with multiple sclerosis.

The table lists this clonotype with a count of one. The V gene is TRBV7-9, the J gene TRBJ2-2; D ambiguous. The CDR3 sequence is 15 residues long. Trimming left V 5 bases short and J 7 bases short, with 17 bases between. Germline loops: CDR1 SEHNR, CDR2 FQNEAQ (reference sequence). CDR3 DNA: TGTGCCAGCAGCCCTACCAGCGCAGCGCTCGGGGAGCTGTTTTTT. Translation: CASSPTSAALGELFF.

The CDR3 coding sequence is TGCGCCAGCAGCCAGGGGGGGAGGGTGGCGGCTACCTACGAGCAGTACTTC. This encodes CASSQGGRVAATYEQYF. The rearrangement uses TRBV4-3 and TRBJ2-7; 7 bases line up with TRBD2. V dropped 3 bases and J dropped 2; count of bases not matched to a gene: 13. Germline assignment: CDR1 LGHNA and CDR2 YSLEER. The CDR3 contains 17 residues.

The chain recombines TRBV10-3 with TRBJ2-1; 8 nucleotides line up with TRBD2. V lost 3 bases and J lost 7; bases outside the gene matches: 5. Germline V gene sequence: CDR1 ENHRY, CDR2 SYGVKD. The CDR3 has 14 amino acids. Here the CDR3 reads CAISDSGRGNEQFF. The CDR3 coding sequence is TGTGCCATCAGTGACAGCGGGAGAGGTAATGAGCAGTTCTTC.